A selection of T cell receptor beta chains follows, all from one sample in a study of blood T cell repertoires in COVID-19. This table comes from immunoSEQ multiplex PCR, and its TCRdb copy is limited to in-frame clones, with some not included. Seen here are around 270,000 clones, about 88% observed once, and the top ten hold roughly 2%. The sequencing sample was made of peripheral blood. The receptors stem from a man aged 25-45 years with active or convalescent COVID-19. Each CDR3 is given with its conserved first and last residue. D genes are given only for firm matches. The size of a clone is reported for some rows only, either as once, few or many, or as a class for expanded clones.

clone_size: NA
cdr3_length: 15
j_call: TRBJ1-2
v_call: TRBV6-6
d_call: NA
cdr3_aa: CASSYPAEMRSGYTF
cdr3_nt: TGTGCCAGCAGTTACCCGGCGGAGATGAGATCCGGCTACACCTTC

clone_size: NA
cdr3_length: 14
j_call: TRBJ2-5
v_call: TRBV5-5
d_call: NA
cdr3_aa: CASSSQTRTETQYF
cdr3_nt: TGTGCCAGCAGCTCTCAGACTAGAACGGAGACCCAGTACTTC

clone_size: NA
cdr3_length: 12
j_call: TRBJ1-2
v_call: TRBV12-3/TRBV12-4
d_call: NA
cdr3_aa: CASSFQGGGYTF
cdr3_nt: TGTGCCAGCAGTTTTCAGGGAGGCGGCTACACCTTC

clone_size: NA
cdr3_length: 14
j_call: TRBJ1-3
v_call: TRBV30
d_call: NA
cdr3_aa: CAWSKGISGNTIYF
cdr3_nt: TGTGCCTGGTCAAAGGGGATCTCTGGAAACACCATATATTTT

clone_size: NA
cdr3_length: 13
j_call: TRBJ2-1
v_call: TRBV5-1
d_call: NA
cdr3_aa: CASNSKGGVEQFF
cdr3_nt: TGCGCCAGCAACTCGAAAGGGGGGGTTGAGCAGTTCTTC

clone_size: NA
cdr3_length: 11
j_call: TRBJ2-1
v_call: TRBV7-8
d_call: NA
cdr3_aa: CASTVDNEQFF
cdr3_nt: TGTGCCAGCACCGTCGACAATGAGCAGTTCTTC

clone_size: few
cdr3_length: 13
j_call: TRBJ2-1
v_call: TRBV6-6
d_call: NA
cdr3_aa: CASKLPSYNEQFF
cdr3_nt: TGTGCCAGCAAACTACCCTCCTACAATGAGCAGTTCTTC

clone_size: NA
cdr3_length: 15
j_call: TRBJ1-1
v_call: TRBV6-5
d_call: NA
cdr3_aa: CASSYSNGGRAEAFF
cdr3_nt: TGTGCCAGCAGTTACTCGAACGGGGGGCGGGCTGAAGCTTTCTTT

clone_size: NA
cdr3_length: 15
j_call: TRBJ1-3
v_call: TRBV4-1
d_call: NA
cdr3_aa: CASSPREGSGNTIYF
cdr3_nt: TGCGCCAGCAGCCCCCGGGAGGGCTCTGGAAACACCATATATTTT

clone_size: NA
cdr3_length: 14
j_call: TRBJ2-7
v_call: TRBV7-2
d_call: NA
cdr3_aa: CASSFDRGTYEQYF
cdr3_nt: TGTGCCAGCAGCTTTGATCGGGGGACCTACGAGCAGTACTTC

clone_size: few
cdr3_length: 16
j_call: TRBJ1-1
v_call: TRBV15
d_call: TRBD1
cdr3_aa: CATSPRDRSMNTEAFF
cdr3_nt: TGTGCCACCAGCCCCCGGGACAGGTCCATGAACACTGAAGCTTTCTTT

clone_size: NA
cdr3_length: 15
j_call: TRBJ1-2
v_call: TRBV9
d_call: TRBD1
cdr3_aa: CASSPRTGGAYGYTF
cdr3_nt: TGTGCCAGCAGCCCGCGGACAGGGGGAGCCTATGGCTACACCTTC

clone_size: NA
cdr3_length: 15
j_call: TRBJ1-2
v_call: TRBV4-3
d_call: TRBD1
cdr3_aa: CASSQDRDSNYGYTF
cdr3_nt: TGCGCCAGCAGCCAGGATCGGGACAGCAACTATGGCTACACCTTC

clone_size: NA
cdr3_length: 14
j_call: TRBJ1-3
v_call: TRBV5-1
d_call: TRBD1
cdr3_aa: CASSSGTDGNTIYF
cdr3_nt: TGCGCCAGCAGCTCCGGGACAGACGGAAACACCATATATTTT

clone_size: NA
cdr3_length: 14
j_call: TRBJ2-3
v_call: TRBV3-1/TRBV3-2
d_call: TRBD1
cdr3_aa: CASSRTGGVDTQYF
cdr3_nt: TGTGCCAGCAGCCGAACAGGGGGCGTAGATACGCAGTATTTT

clone_size: NA
cdr3_length: 14
j_call: TRBJ1-1
v_call: TRBV6-2/TRBV6-3
d_call: NA
cdr3_aa: CASSRRGRGTEAFF
cdr3_nt: TGTGCCAGCAGCAGACGAGGGAGGGGAACTGAAGCTTTCTTT

clone_size: once
cdr3_length: 14
j_call: TRBJ1-2
v_call: TRBV18
d_call: NA
cdr3_aa: CASSPPGGAGGYTF
cdr3_nt: TGTGCCAGCTCACCACCTGGGGGGGCTGGCGGCTACACCTTC